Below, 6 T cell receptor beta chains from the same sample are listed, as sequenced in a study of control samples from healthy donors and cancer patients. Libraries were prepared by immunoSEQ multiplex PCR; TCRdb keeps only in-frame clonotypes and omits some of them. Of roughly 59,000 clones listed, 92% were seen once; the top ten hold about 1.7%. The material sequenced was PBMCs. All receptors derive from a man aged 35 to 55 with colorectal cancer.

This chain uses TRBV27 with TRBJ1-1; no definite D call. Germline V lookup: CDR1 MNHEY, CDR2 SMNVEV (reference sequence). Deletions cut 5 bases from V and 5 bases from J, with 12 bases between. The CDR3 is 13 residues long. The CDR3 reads CASSPRPGTEAFF. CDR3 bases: TGTGCCAGCAGTCCGCGTCCTGGGACTGAAGCTTTCTTT.

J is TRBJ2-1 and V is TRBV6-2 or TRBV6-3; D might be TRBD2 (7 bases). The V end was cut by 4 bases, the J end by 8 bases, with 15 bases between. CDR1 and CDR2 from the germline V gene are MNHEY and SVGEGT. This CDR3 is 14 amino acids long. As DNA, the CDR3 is TGTGCCAGCAGTTTCAGGGGAGGGTACGATGAGCAGTTCTTC. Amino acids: CASSFRGGYDEQFF.

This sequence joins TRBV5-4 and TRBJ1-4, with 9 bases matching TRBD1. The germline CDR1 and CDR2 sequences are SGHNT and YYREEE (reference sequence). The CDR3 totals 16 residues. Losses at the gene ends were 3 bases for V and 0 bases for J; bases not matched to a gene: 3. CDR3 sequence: CASSSRQGATNEKLFF. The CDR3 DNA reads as TGTGCCAGCAGCTCCAGACAGGGGGCAACTAATGAAAAACTGTTTTTT.

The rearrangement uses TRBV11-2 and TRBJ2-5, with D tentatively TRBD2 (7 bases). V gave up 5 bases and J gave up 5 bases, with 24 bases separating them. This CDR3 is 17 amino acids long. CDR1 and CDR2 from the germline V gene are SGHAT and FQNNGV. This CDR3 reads CASSPARGAGAGETQYF. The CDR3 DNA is TGTGCCAGCAGCCCGGCGCGGGGTGCGGGGGCCGGGGAGACCCAGTACTTC.

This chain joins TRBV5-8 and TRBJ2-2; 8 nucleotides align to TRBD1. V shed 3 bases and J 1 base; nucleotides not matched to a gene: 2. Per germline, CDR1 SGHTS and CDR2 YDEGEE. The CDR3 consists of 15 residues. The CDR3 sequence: CASSWGQVNTGELFF. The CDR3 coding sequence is TGTGCCAGCAGCTGGGGACAGGTGAACACCGGGGAGCTGTTTTTT.

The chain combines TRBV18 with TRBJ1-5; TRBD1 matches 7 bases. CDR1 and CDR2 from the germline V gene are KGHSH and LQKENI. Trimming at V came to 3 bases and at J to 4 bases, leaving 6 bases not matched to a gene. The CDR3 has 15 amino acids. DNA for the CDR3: TGTGCCAGCTCACCGCGGGACAGTCAGAATCAGCCCCAGCATTTT. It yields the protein CASSPRDSQNQPQHF.